These 18 T cell receptor beta chains came from one sample sequenced in a study of cytomegalovirus exposure and HLA in healthy donors. Clones were read by immunoSEQ multiplex PCR, and TCRdb kept only the in-frame ones, dropping some. The data hold about 120,000 clones, with more than 70% observed a single time. The source material was PBMCs. The receptors derive from a woman under 40 in good health and CMV-seronegative.

The rearrangement uses TRBV6-5 and TRBJ1-2; 9 nucleotides align to TRBD1. Trimming took 5 bases from V and 10 from J; bases not matched to a gene: 11. CDR1 is MNHEY and CDR2 is SVGAGI in the germline V gene. The CDR3 spans 14 residues. The CDR3 DNA sequence: TGTGCCAGCAGTCCAGTAACAGGGGGCTTTGACTACACCTTC. Its protein is CASSPVTGGFDYTF.

In nucleotides, the CDR3 is TGTGCCAGCAGTGAAAGGGGCCCCGGGGGGGTTACTGAAGCTTTCTTT. Encoded protein: CASSERGPGGVTEAFF. The chain joins TRBV2 to TRBJ1-1; tentative D call: TRBD1 (5 bases). CDR3 size: 16 residues. From germline, CDR1 is SNHLY and CDR2 FYNNEI. V lost 2 bases and J 5 bases, leaving 18 bases between the germline ends.

This sequence joins TRBV4-2 and TRBJ2-1; 13 positions agree with TRBD2. J lost 8 bases, V lost 3 bases, and 16 bases had no gene match. This CDR3 contains 19 residues. Per the germline V gene, CDR1 is LGHNA and CDR2 is YNFKEQ. The CDR3 is CASSHAADSGTSGVDEQFF. In DNA, the CDR3 is TGTGCCAGCAGCCATGCCGCCGACTCCGGGACTAGCGGGGTGGATGAGCAGTTCTTC.

V gene TRBV18 combines with J gene TRBJ2-3; no definite D call. Trimming left V 4 bases short and J 8 bases short, with 19 bases between. CDR1 KGHSH and CDR2 LQKENI come from the germline V gene. The CDR3 is made up of 15 amino acids. In DNA form, the CDR3 reads TGTGCCAGCTCACGAGTTCCCCAACAGTTTGCTACGCAGTATTTT. As protein: CASSRVPQQFATQYF.

The V gene is TRBV12-5, the J gene TRBJ1-2; tentatively, D is TRBD1 (6 bases). The CDR3 length is 16 residues. Germline loops: CDR1 LGHNT, CDR2 FRNRAP. V was clipped by 5 bases and J by 0 bases, with 16 bases between them. The CDR3 DNA reads TGTGCTAGTGGTCGGGAGGGGGACACCTCTAACTATGGCTACACCTTC. Translated: CASGREGDTSNYGYTF.

This chain uses TRBV30 with TRBJ2-3; 7 positions match TRBD2. Unmatched junction bases numbered 6, after V lost 5 bases and J lost 1 base. The germline CDR1 and CDR2 sequences are GTSNPN and SVGIG (reference sequence). The CDR3 totals 14 residues. The CDR3 spells CAWAGSGGTDTQYF. The CDR3 bases are TGTGCCTGGGCAGGCAGCGGGGGCACAGATACGCAGTATTTT.

This clone was detected only a few times. CDR3 in amino acids: CASSPSTRETQYF. The DNA of the CDR3 is TGTGCCAGCTCACCCTCTACCAGGGAGACCCAGTACTTC. V gene TRBV18 combines with J gene TRBJ2-5; D is undetermined. CDR1 KGHSH and CDR2 LQKENI come from the germline V gene. Trimming cost V 3 bases and J 5 bases, with 10 bases left between them. The CDR3 spans 13 residues.

The chain couples TRBV9 to TRBJ2-3; the D gene is possibly TRBD2 (6 bases). In germline, CDR1 is SGDLS, CDR2 YYNGEE. Deletions cut 10 bases from V and 2 bases from J, with 11 bases between. This CDR3 contains 12 residues. DNA for the CDR3: TGTGCCTGCTCGGGAGCCACAGATACGCAGTATTTT. Its protein is CACSGATDTQYF.

The genes are TRBV16 and TRBJ2-1, with a tentative D call TRBD1 (5 bases). The CDR3 has 15 amino acids. Between the trimmed V and J ends, which lost 2 bases and 0 bases, there was a span of 8 bases. In germline, CDR1 is KGHSY, CDR2 FQNENV. Here the CDR3 reads CASSQRQSSYNEQFF. Written as DNA, the CDR3 is TGTGCCAGCAGCCAAAGACAGAGCTCCTACAATGAGCAGTTCTTC.

The chain carries TRBV13 and TRBJ2-4, with D hard to call. This CDR3 contains 13 residues. Germline values: CDR1 PRHDT, CDR2 FYEKMQ (reference sequence). The V end was cut by 1 base, the J end by 9 bases, with 10 bases between. CDR3 DNA: TGTGCCAGCAGCTTAGATAGAATGAGCATTCAGTACTTC. Amino acids: CASSLDRMSIQYF. Together with reference TRBV13 and TRBJ2-4, the CDR3 gives the full variable domain: AAGVIQSPRHLIKEKRETATLKCYPIPRHDTVYWYQQGPGQDPQFLISFYEKMQSDKGSIPDRFSAQQFSDYHSELNMSSLELGDSALYFCASSLDRMSIQYFGAGTRLSVL.

This chain uses TRBV5-1 with TRBJ2-7; possible D gene TRBD1, 5 bases. Per germline, CDR1 SGHRS and CDR2 YFSETQ. The CDR3 consists of 16 residues. Trimming cost V 2 bases and J 1 base, with 16 bases left between them. CDR3 loop: CASSLGQQTLSYEQYF. The CDR3 DNA follows: TGCGCCAGCAGCTTAGGACAACAGACTCTTTCCTACGAGCAGTACTTC.

The chain is built from TRBV5-4 and TRBJ2-7; 8 positions agree with TRBD1. The CDR3 runs 16 residues. V gave up 4 bases and J gave up 2 bases; unmatched junction bases: 11. The germline V gene has CDR1 SGHNT and CDR2 YYREEE (reference sequence). The CDR3 here is CASSRGLGTGTYEQYF. DNA of the CDR3: TGTGCCAGCAGCCGCGGTTTAGGGACAGGAACCTACGAGCAGTACTTC.

The chain recombines TRBV7-2 with TRBJ2-4; 8 positions match TRBD2. CDR1 and CDR2 (germline): SGHTA, FQGNSA. The CDR3 length is 15 residues. The J segment lost 11 bases and the V segment lost 5 bases, leaving 14 bases of the junction unmatched. The CDR3 DNA reads as TGTGCCAGCAGCCCGACGGGACTAGATAAACTCGTTCAGTACTTC. Protein product: CASSPTGLDKLVQYF.

The chain carries TRBV6-1 and TRBJ1-5, with 7 bases aligning to TRBD1. Germline CDR1 MNHNS, CDR2 SASEGT. The CDR3 loop spans 12 amino acids. V was clipped by 8 bases and J by 9 bases; unmatched bases: 7. CDR3 residues: CASESGGRPQHF. The CDR3 bases are TGTGCCAGCGAATCAGGGGGTCGGCCCCAGCATTTT.

V and J are TRBV18 and TRBJ2-7; D may be TRBD1 (5 bases). The CDR3 covers 13 residues. V dropped 3 bases and J dropped 6 bases, with 12 bases sitting between them. The germline V gene encodes CDR1 KGHSH and CDR2 LQKENI. The CDR3: CASSPNGQVEQYF. CDR3 nucleotide sequence: TGTGCCAGCTCACCCAATGGACAAGTCGAGCAGTACTTC.

The V gene is TRBV2, the J gene TRBJ2-3; 10 bases match TRBD2. The CDR3 contains 16 residues. Looked up from germline, CDR1 is SNHLY and CDR2 is FYNNEI. The V gene end was trimmed by 4 bases and the J gene end by 3 bases; junction bases not matched to a gene: 7. The CDR3 nucleotides read TGTGCCAGCAGTGTTCAGCGGGGGGGCGAGACAGATACGCAGTATTTT. This codes for CASSVQRGGETDTQYF. Full variable domain (rest looked up from reference TRBV2 and TRBJ2-3): EPEVTQTPSHQVTQMGQEVILRCVPISNHLYFYWYRQILGQKVEFLVSFYNNEISEKSEIFDDQFSVERPDGSNFTLKIRSTKLEDSAMYFCASSVQRGGETDTQYFGPGTRLTVL.

V usage is TRBV7-9 and J usage is TRBJ1-4, with TRBD1 identical over 12 bases. V lost 3 bases to trimming and J lost 2 bases; unmatched junction nucleotides: 4. The germline gives CDR1 SEHNR, CDR2 FQNEAQ (reference sequence). The CDR3 runs to 17 residues. The CDR3: CASSLGQGAATNEKLFF. The CDR3 nucleotides read TGTGCCAGCAGCTTGGGACAGGGGGCAGCGACTAATGAAAAACTGTTTTTT.

The J gene is TRBJ1-6, the V gene TRBV30; D is unclear. The CDR3 loop spans 14 amino acids. Germline CDR1 and CDR2: GTSNPN and SVGIG (reference sequence). V gave up 3 bases and J gave up 5 bases, with 11 bases separating them. CDR3 DNA sequence: TGTGCCTGGAGATTCAGAGGGCATAATTCACCCCTCCACTTT. It translates to CAWRFRGHNSPLHF.